These 27 T cell receptor beta chains share one sample of origin, sequenced in a study of control samples from healthy donors and cancer patients. TCRdb keeps only in-frame clones here, not all; method: immunoSEQ multiplex PCR. This sample has about 50,000 clones, with nearly 95% found just once. The sequenced material came from PBMCs. Source of these receptors: a woman aged 45-65 years with head and neck cancer.

V gene TRBV7-2 combines with J gene TRBJ2-5; TRBD2 matches at 15 bases. V lost 3 bases to trimming and J lost 1 base; unmatched junction nucleotides: 6. The V gene's germline CDR1 is SGHTA and CDR2 FQGNSA. The CDR3 sequence is 18 residues long. CDR3 region: CASSFLGLAGGTQETQYF. In DNA, the CDR3 is TGTGCCAGCAGCTTCCTTGGACTAGCGGGAGGGACCCAAGAGACCCAGTACTTC.

V is TRBV9 and J is TRBJ1-4; D unresolved. The CDR3 totals 14 residues. V lost 0 bases and J lost 5, with 8 bases in between. The germline gives CDR1 SGDLS, CDR2 YYNGEE. Here the CDR3 DNA reads TGTGCCAGCAGCGTAGGGGCTAGAAATGAAAAACTGTTTTTT. It yields the protein CASSVGARNEKLFF. The entire variable domain, with the rest obtained from reference TRBV9 and TRBJ1-4, is as follows: DSGVTQTPKHLITATGQRVTLRCSPRSGDLSVYWYQQSLDQGLQFLIQYYNGEERAKGNILERFSAQQFPDLHSELNLSSLELGDSALYFCASSVGARNEKLFFGSGTQLSVL.

V usage is TRBV2 and J usage is TRBJ1-2, with TRBD1 as a possible D gene (6 bases). Germline lookup yields CDR1 SNHLY and CDR2 FYNNEI. There are 17 residues in the CDR3. V lost 4 bases and J lost 0, with 18 bases in between. The CDR3 region is CASSVPGTQGPNYGYTF. The CDR3 DNA reads TGTGCCAGCAGTGTCCCCGGAACACAGGGTCCTAACTATGGCTACACCTTC. Full variable domain (rest looked up from reference TRBV2 and TRBJ1-2): EPEVTQTPSHQVTQMGQEVILRCVPISNHLYFYWYRQILGQKVEFLVSFYNNEISEKSEIFDDQFSVERPDGSNFTLKIRSTKLEDSAMYFCASSVPGTQGPNYGYTFGSGTRLTVV.

The V gene is TRBV4-3, the J gene TRBJ2-7; 10 nucleotides agree with TRBD2. V was clipped by 2 bases and J by 6 bases; unmatched bases: 13. Germline-derived CDR1 and CDR2 are LGHNA and YSLEER. CDR3 size: 17 residues. The CDR3 region has the DNA TGCGCCAGCAGCCAATCAGGTCTAGCGGGAGATACGGCCGAGCAGTACTTC. This sequence encodes CASSQSGLAGDTAEQYF.

The chain employs TRBV11-2 and TRBJ1-2, with D perhaps matching TRBD1 (6 bases). Germline V CDR1 and CDR2: SGHAT, FQNNGV. V gave up 5 bases and J gave up 5 bases, with 15 bases separating them. The CDR3 has 14 amino acids. The CDR3 nucleotides are TGTGCCAGCAGCCAAATAACAGGGAGTTATGGCTACACCTTC. Residues: CASSQITGSYGYTF.

This clone was observed a handful of times. The chain carries TRBV7-9 and TRBJ2-1; no reliable D call. In germline, CDR1 is SEHNR, CDR2 FQNEAQ (reference sequence). V lost 2 bases to trimming and J lost 3 bases, with 2 bases between them. The CDR3 runs 12 residues. As DNA, the CDR3 is TGTGCCAGCAGCTTACTCTACAATGAGCAGTTCTTC. Residues: CASSLLYNEQFF. Drawing the rest from reference TRBV7-9 and TRBJ2-1, the complete variable domain is DTGVSQNPRHKITKRGQNVTFRCDPISEHNRLYWYRQTLGQGPEFLTYFQNEAQLEKSRLLSDRFSAERPKGSFSTLEIQRTEQGDSAMYLCASSLLYNEQFFGPGTRLTVL.

The CDR3 protein is CASSVDRNYGYTF. CDR3 coding DNA: TGTGCCAGCAGCGTAGACAGGAACTATGGCTACACCTTC. The V and J genes are TRBV9 and TRBJ1-2; a weak D match, TRBD1 (5 bases). Germline CDR1 is SGDLS and CDR2 is YYNGEE. This CDR3 comprises 13 residues. Deletions cut 0 bases from V and 2 bases from J, with 5 bases between.

The chain uses TRBV5-1 and TRBJ1-4, with 10 positions matching TRBD1. The CDR3 runs 15 residues. Germline-derived CDR1 and CDR2 are SGHRS and YFSETQ. J lost 11 bases, V lost 0 bases, and 7 bases had no gene match. The CDR3: CASSLETGGFGKLFF. The CDR3 DNA reads as TGCGCCAGCAGCTTGGAGACAGGGGGCTTTGGGAAACTGTTTTTT. Supplemented by reference TRBV5-1 and TRBJ1-4, the full variable domain reads KAGVTQTPRYLIKTRGQQVTLSCSPISGHRSVSWYQQTPGQGLQFLFEYFSETQRNKGNFPGRFSGRQFSNSRSEMNVSTLELGDSALYLCASSLETGGFGKLFFGSGTQLSVL.

V is TRBV6-5 and J is TRBJ1-5; no reliable D call. Germline-derived CDR1 and CDR2 are MNHEY and SVGAGI. There are 13 residues in the CDR3. V was clipped by 3 bases and J by 7 bases, with 10 bases between them. The CDR3 DNA is TGTGCCAGCAGTTATATGGGAGGGCAGCCCCAGCATTTT. This encodes CASSYMGGQPQHF.

This clone is labeled medium-sized (0.01 to 0.1%). V is TRBV30 and J is TRBJ1-6, with D tentatively TRBD1 (6 bases). The germline V and J ends were trimmed by 5 bases and 4 bases, with 9 bases remaining between them. Germline V gene data show CDR1 as GTSNPN and CDR2 as SVGIG (reference sequence). This CDR3 is built from 13 residues. This CDR3 reads CAWGQNYNSPLHF. CDR3 DNA: TGTGCCTGGGGACAGAATTATAATTCACCCCTCCACTTT.

The gene calls are TRBV24-1 and TRBJ1-5, with 7 bases that match TRBD1. Germline CDR1 reads KGHDR; CDR2 reads SFDVKD. V was pared by 3 bases and J by 4 bases, with 5 bases of the junction left unmatched. The CDR3 is 15 residues long. This chain's CDR3 is CATSDGTAANQPQHF. The DNA for the CDR3 is TGTGCCACCAGTGATGGGACAGCCGCAAATCAGCCCCAGCATTTT.

J is TRBJ2-1 and V is TRBV7-2; D is ambiguous. V lost 4 bases and J 5 bases, leaving 15 bases between the germline ends. CDR3 length: 15 residues. In germline, CDR1 is SGHTA, CDR2 FQGNSA. In nucleotides, the CDR3 is TGTGCCAGCAGCTCTTACATCGGCGGAAACAATGAGCAGTTCTTC. Encoded protein: CASSSYIGGNNEQFF.

The chain uses TRBV3-1 (or the pseudogene TRBV3-2) and TRBJ2-7; D gene uncertain. Trimming shortened V by 0 bases and J by 8 bases, and 8 bases separated the two germline ends. CDR1 is LGHDT, CDR2 YNNKEL, per germline (reference sequence). The CDR3 runs to 12 residues. This CDR3 reads CASSQDMGKQYF. The CDR3 nucleotides are TGTGCCAGCAGCCAAGATATGGGGAAGCAGTACTTC.

The gene calls are TRBV27 and TRBJ2-4; the match to TRBD2 covers 11 bases. The V segment lost 7 bases and the J segment 1 base; nucleotides outside the gene matches: 3. CDR1 and CDR2 from the germline V gene are MNHEY and SMNVEV (reference sequence). This CDR3 contains 15 residues. CDR3 sequence: CASTGLAGAKNIQYF. The DNA of the CDR3 is TGTGCCAGCACCGGACTAGCGGGTGCCAAAAACATTCAGTACTTC.

This chain connects TRBV4-3 to TRBJ2-1; tentative D call: TRBD2 (6 bases). Germline V lookup: CDR1 LGHNA, CDR2 YSLEER. The CDR3 has 15 amino acids. Trimming took off 0 bases at V and 2 bases at J, with 8 bases between the two ends. The DNA of the CDR3 is TGCGCCAGCAGCCAAGACCTAGCGCCCTACAATGAGCAGTTCTTC. It translates to CASSQDLAPYNEQFF.

The chain employs TRBV6-6 and TRBJ1-1; D perhaps matches TRBD1 (5 bases). CDR3 size: 14 residues. The V gene's germline CDR1 is MNHNY and CDR2 SVGAGI (reference sequence). V was clipped by 2 bases and J by 3 bases, with 10 bases between them. CDR3 residues: CASSYKGSDTEAFF. CDR3 nucleotides: TGTGCCAGCAGTTACAAGGGGTCGGACACTGAAGCTTTCTTT.

The chain links TRBV30 to TRBJ1-6; D gene uncertain. There are 13 residues in the CDR3. Trimming left V 6 bases short and J 6 bases short, with 12 bases between. CDR1 GTSNPN and CDR2 SVGIG come from the germline V gene (reference sequence). CDR3 in amino acids: CACRWQTNSPLHF. The CDR3 DNA follows: TGTGCCTGCCGTTGGCAGACTAATTCACCCCTCCACTTT.

This sequence joins TRBV7-3 and TRBJ2-2; D assignment may be TRBD1 or TRBD2 (5 bases each). V shed 4 bases and J shed 2 bases, with 14 bases lying between them. Germline CDR1 reads SGHTA; CDR2 reads FQGTGA. The CDR3 extends over 16 amino acids. The CDR3 is CASSSGDGLNTGELFF. CDR3 nucleotide sequence: TGTGCCAGCAGCTCCGGGGACGGACTTAACACCGGGGAGCTGTTTTTT.

This rearrangement joins TRBV11-2 to TRBJ2-7, with 7 bases aligning to TRBD2. This CDR3 comprises 15 residues. In germline, CDR1 is SGHAT, CDR2 FQNNGV. Losses at the gene ends were 4 bases for V and 5 bases for J; bases not matched to a gene: 11. The CDR3 is CASSSRRESRHEQYF. In nucleotides, the CDR3 is TGTGCCAGCAGCTCCCGGCGGGAGTCCCGCCACGAGCAGTACTTC.

This chain joins TRBV4-3 and TRBJ2-1; D unresolved. Germline V CDR1 and CDR2: LGHNA, YSLEER. CDR3 length equals 14 residues. V lost 4 bases to trimming and J lost 5 bases, with 12 bases between them. CDR3 in amino acids: CASSPVTGDNEQFF. The DNA for the CDR3 is TGCGCCAGCAGCCCCGTGACTGGGGACAATGAGCAGTTCTTC.

The chain carries TRBV15 and TRBJ2-3, with D unclear. The V and J ends lost 3 bases and 4 bases respectively, with 8 bases between them. The CDR3 is made up of 13 amino acids. Germline-derived CDR1 and CDR2 are LNHNV and YYDKDF (reference sequence). For the CDR3, the DNA is TGTGCCACCAGCAGGGTTATTTCAGATACGCAGTATTTT. It specifies CATSRVISDTQYF.

The chain is built from TRBV20-1 and TRBJ2-4; D unresolved. The V end was cut by 3 bases, the J end by 6 bases, with 6 bases between. Germline lookup yields CDR1 DFQATT and CDR2 SNEGSKA (reference sequence). The CDR3 length is 11 residues. The CDR3 reads CSASLRNIQYF. CDR3 DNA: TGCAGTGCTAGTCTCAGAAACATTCAGTACTTC.

V usage is TRBV6-2 or TRBV6-3 and J usage is TRBJ2-1; D gene unclear. CDR1 is MNHEY and CDR2 is SVGEGT in the germline V gene. The CDR3 totals 15 residues. The V end lost 5 bases, the J end lost 0 bases, and 11 bases lay between the germline ends. CDR3 sequence reads: CASSLFGFSYNEQFF. The CDR3 DNA reads TGTGCCAGCAGTCTCTTCGGCTTCTCCTACAATGAGCAGTTCTTC.

V gene TRBV6-5 combines with J gene TRBJ1-2; a weak D match, TRBD1 (5 bases). The CDR3 is made up of 15 amino acids. Between the trimmed V and J ends, which lost 2 bases and 1 base, there was a span of 11 bases. Germline V lookup: CDR1 MNHEY, CDR2 SVGAGI. In nucleotides, the CDR3 is TGTGCCAGCAGTTACGGGGGAAACCTTAACTATGGCTACACCTTC. As protein: CASSYGGNLNYGYTF.

The chain combines TRBV5-6 with TRBJ2-1; TRBD2 matches at 10 bases. Germline V gives CDR1 SGHDT, CDR2 YYEEEE. V gave up 4 bases and J gave up 9 bases; unmatched junction bases: 7. This CDR3 is 14 amino acids long. The CDR3 sequence is CASSKIAGGGEQFF. The CDR3 DNA follows: TGTGCCAGCAGCAAAATAGCGGGGGGAGGTGAGCAGTTCTTC.

The gene calls are TRBV2 and TRBJ2-5; 13 nucleotides agree with TRBD2. The germline gives CDR1 SNHLY, CDR2 FYNNEI. The V segment lost 6 bases and the J segment 2 bases; nucleotides outside the gene matches: 6. The CDR3 contains 16 residues. The CDR3 nucleotides are TGTGCCAGCAGAAAGGGGACTAGCGGGGCGCAAGAGACCCAGTACTTC. Translation: CASRKGTSGAQETQYF.

CDR3 nucleotides: TGTGCCAGTAGTAGTCGTCGGGAGGTTTATCAGCCCCAGCATTTT. This translates into CASSSRREVYQPQHF. This sequence joins TRBV19 and TRBJ1-5; D is ambiguous. Germline-derived CDR1 and CDR2 are LNHDA and SQIVND (reference sequence). This CDR3 is built from 15 residues. V gave up 4 bases and J gave up 5 bases, with 15 bases separating them.